This is a list of T cell receptor beta chains from one sample in a study of T cell responses to AZD1222 COVID-19 vaccine. Only in-frame clones appear in the TCRdb table, and some are missing; sequencing was by immunoSEQ multiplex PCR. Among 130,000 or so clones listed, about 88% were seen once. The source material was peripheral blood, sampled 28 days after the second AZD1222 dose. The source of these receptors is an adult who received the AZD1222 COVID-19 vaccine. The CDR3 runs from the conserved cysteine through the conserved F or W. D genes are given only for firm matches. Expanded clones get a size class; other rows say once, few or many, or leave the size out.

cdr3_aa: CASSPLTGGNYGYTF; cdr3_nt: TGTGCCAGTAGTCCTTTGACAGGGGGCAACTATGGCTACACCTTC; v_call: TRBV19; cdr3_length: 15; clone_size: .; j_call: TRBJ1-2; d_call: TRBD1
cdr3_aa: CASKAGGVNYGYTF; cdr3_nt: TGTGCCAGCAAGGCAGGGGGAGTCAACTATGGCTACACCTTC; v_call: TRBV2; cdr3_length: 14; clone_size: few; j_call: TRBJ1-2; d_call: TRBD1
cdr3_aa: CASSIDPSQPQHF; cdr3_nt: TGTGCCAGTAGTATAGACCCCAGTCAGCCCCAGCATTTT; v_call: TRBV19; cdr3_length: 13; clone_size: .; j_call: TRBJ1-5; d_call: .
cdr3_aa: CASSLVENEQFF; cdr3_nt: TGTGCCAGCAGCTTGGTAGAGAATGAGCAGTTCTTC; v_call: TRBV5-6; cdr3_length: 12; clone_size: .; j_call: TRBJ2-1; d_call: .
cdr3_aa: CASSPRSGQKNIQYF; cdr3_nt: TGTGCCAGCAGCCCCAGGTCAGGGCAAAAAAACATTCAGTACTTC; v_call: TRBV7-2; cdr3_length: 15; clone_size: .; j_call: TRBJ2-4; d_call: .
cdr3_aa: CASRVDYTFSYNEQFF; cdr3_nt: TGTGCCAGCAGGGTCGACTACACCTTCTCCTACAATGAGCAGTTCTTC; v_call: TRBV27; cdr3_length: 16; clone_size: .; j_call: TRBJ2-1; d_call: .
cdr3_aa: CASSLAPGGLFF; cdr3_nt: TGTGCCAGCAGCTTAGCCCCGGGAGGACTGTTTTTT; v_call: TRBV7-9; cdr3_length: 12; clone_size: .; j_call: TRBJ1-4; d_call: .
cdr3_aa: CASRLDSANTGELFF; cdr3_nt: TGCGCCAGCAGACTTGACAGCGCGAACACCGGGGAGCTGTTTTTT; v_call: TRBV5-1; cdr3_length: 15; clone_size: .; j_call: TRBJ2-2; d_call: .
cdr3_aa: CASSQTPRTGSYEQYF; cdr3_nt: TGCGCCAGCAGCCAGACACCTCGGACAGGGTCCTACGAGCAGTACTTC; v_call: TRBV4-1; cdr3_length: 16; clone_size: .; j_call: TRBJ2-7; d_call: TRBD1
cdr3_aa: CASSLNRVSNEKLFF; cdr3_nt: TGTGCCAGCTCACTAAACAGGGTGTCTAATGAAAAACTGTTTTTT; v_call: TRBV18; cdr3_length: 15; clone_size: .; j_call: TRBJ1-4; d_call: .